The 22 T cell receptor beta chains given below trace back to one sample, sequenced in a study of a mutant IDH1 vaccine in newly diagnosed glioma. No antigens are known for them. Profiling relied on immunoSEQ multiplex PCR, and the TCRdb table lists in-frame clones only, not all of them. This table holds roughly 60,000 clones, about 85% found once. The time point denotes: week 23, last vaccination. Doses of 300 ug of mutant IDH1 20-mer peptide were given with topical imiquimod. The sequencing used PBMCs, collected from a glioma patient whose treatment included an IDH1 peptide vaccine. The receptors were gathered from a man in his thirties or forties with glioma.

The CDR3 DNA sequence: TGCAGCGCTGGTGGGGACAGAAGCTCTGGAAACACCATATATTTT. This encodes CSAGGDRSSGNTIYF. V gene TRBV29-1 combines with J gene TRBJ1-3, with 7 nucleotides matching TRBD1. Germline V gene data show CDR1 as SQVTM and CDR2 as ANQGSEA. The ends lost 7 bases at V and 0 bases at J; junction bases unmatched: 9. The CDR3 sequence is 15 residues long.

This chain links TRBV7-9 with TRBJ1-2; TRBD1 might be the D (5 bases). Germline loops: CDR1 SEHNR, CDR2 FQNEAQ (reference sequence). Trimming took off 4 bases at V and 2 bases at J, with 11 bases between the two ends. This CDR3 contains 14 residues. CDR3 amino acids: CASSYQTENYGYTF. CDR3 in DNA: TGTGCCAGCAGCTATCAGACAGAGAACTATGGCTACACCTTC.

The chain carries TRBV19 and TRBJ2-3; the D is unclear. The CDR3 has 13 amino acids. Germline V gene lookup returns CDR1 LNHDA and CDR2 SQIVND (reference sequence). V lost 9 bases and J 0 bases, leaving 10 bases between the germline ends. The CDR3 coding sequence is TGTGCCAGCAGAACGACTAGCACAGATACGCAGTATTTT. Translation gives CASRTTSTDTQYF. Full variable domain (outside the CDR3, taken from reference TRBV19 and TRBJ2-3): DGGITQSPKYLFRKEGQNVTLSCEQNLNHDAMYWYRQDPGQGLRLIYYSQIVNDFQKGDIAEGYSVSREKKESFPLTVTSAQKNPTAFYLCASRTTSTDTQYFGPGTRLTVL.

V is TRBV7-8 and J is TRBJ2-7; D might be TRBD2 (5 bases). Trimming pared 5 bases from V and 2 bases from J, leaving 10 bases between. Germline V gene data show CDR1 as SGHVS and CDR2 as FQNEAQ. The CDR3 runs to 13 residues. This CDR3 reads CASSRRAPYEQYF. CDR3 nucleotide sequence: TGTGCCAGCAGCCGGCGGGCCCCCTACGAGCAGTACTTC.

This clone was observed a handful of times. CDR3 coding DNA: TGCGCCAGCAGACAGACTAGCGGGGTCACAGATACGCAGTATTTT. This gives the protein CASRQTSGVTDTQYF. V and J are TRBV10-2 and TRBJ2-3; 11 nucleotides agree with TRBD2. This CDR3 region has 15 residues. With 6 bases clipped from V and 2 bases from J, the junction kept 4 bases outside the gene matches. The germline V gene has CDR1 WSHSY and CDR2 SAAADI.

This clone was observed once. The chain carries TRBV18 and TRBJ2-7; no clear D gene. Per the germline V gene, CDR1 is KGHSH and CDR2 is LQKENI. There are 18 residues in the CDR3. The V gene lost 1 base and the J gene lost 6 bases, with 25 bases spanning the gap. The CDR3 bases are TGTGCCAGCTCACCACTGGGTCAAGCGAGGAGCTTCTCCGGCGAGCAGTACTTC. Residues: CASSPLGQARSFSGEQYF.

The rearrangement uses TRBV4-1 and TRBJ1-4; 7 bases line up with TRBD1. V dropped 3 bases and J dropped 8; count of bases not matched to a gene: 21. CDR1 MGHRA and CDR2 YSYEKL come from the germline V gene. The CDR3 is 19 amino acids. In nucleotides, the CDR3 is TGCGCCAGCAGCCATCCCAGACAGGGTGGGAGGTCGTCGATAGAAAAACTGTTTTTT. Translating it yields CASSHPRQGGRSSIEKLFF.

The J gene is TRBJ2-1, the V gene TRBV5-6; no clear D. The CDR3 contains 13 residues. V was shortened by 4 bases and J by 3 bases, with 8 bases between the two germline ends. CDR1 is SGHDT, CDR2 YYEEEE, per germline. The CDR3 DNA follows: TGTGCCAGCAGCCCTCCGGGCTACAATGAGCAGTTCTTC. Amino acids: CASSPPGYNEQFF.

The chain has TRBV13 and TRBJ1-3, with D uncertain. CDR3 length: 13 residues. V lost 4 bases to trimming and J lost 4 bases, with 8 bases between them. Germline values: CDR1 PRHDT, CDR2 FYEKMQ (reference sequence). CDR3 bases: TGTGCCAGCAGCTATGACCGAGGAAACACCATATATTTT. It translates to CASSYDRGNTIYF.

This chain links TRBV19 with TRBJ2-7; 12 nucleotides match TRBD1. The length of the CDR3 is 13 residues. CDR1 is LNHDA and CDR2 is SQIVND in the germline V gene (reference sequence). The trim removed 9 bases at V and 5 bases at J, leaving 5 bases unmatched. This CDR3 is CARPRDRGHEQYF. The CDR3 DNA is TGTGCCAGACCCCGGGACAGGGGGCACGAGCAGTACTTC.

In DNA, the CDR3 is TGTGCCAGCAGCTCCCTACCAGACAGCATAAACACCGGGGAGCTGTTTTTT. The encoded protein is CASSSLPDSINTGELFF. V and J are TRBV7-2 and TRBJ2-2; a weak D match, TRBD1 (5 bases). Trimming pared 4 bases from V and 2 bases from J, leaving 17 bases between. Germline CDR1 and CDR2: SGHTA and FQGNSA. The CDR3 totals 17 residues.

The chain employs TRBV15 and TRBJ1-2, with D hard to call. The CDR3 is 14 residues long. The germline V and J ends were trimmed by 0 bases and 4 bases, with 9 bases remaining between them. Germline values: CDR1 LNHNV, CDR2 YYDKDF (reference sequence). CDR3 in amino acids: CATSREPRTYGYTF. The CDR3 bases are TGTGCCACCAGCAGAGAGCCCAGGACCTATGGCTACACCTTC.

The table lists this clone with a count of one. The CDR3 DNA follows: TGCGCCAGCAGTGAGTTTAGATACCCGACGTGGGCAGCTTACGAAACTAGCACAGATACGCAGTATTTT. It translates to CASSEFRYPTWAAYETSTDTQYF. This rearrangement joins TRBV10-1 to TRBJ2-3; D is undetermined. V lost 1 base, J lost 0 bases, and 32 bases lay in between. Germline CDR1 WNHNN, CDR2 SYGVQD (reference sequence). The CDR3 runs to 23 residues.

This chain connects TRBV5-1 to TRBJ2-3; D gene ambiguous. The V gene lost 2 bases and the J gene lost 0 bases, with 13 bases spanning the gap. CDR1 is SGHRS, CDR2 YFSETQ, per germline. The length of the CDR3 is 16 residues. As DNA, the CDR3 is TGCGCCAGCAGCTTTGGAGCCTACGGAAGCACAGATACGCAGTATTTT. It translates to CASSFGAYGSTDTQYF.

The V gene is TRBV5-6, the J gene TRBJ1-4; maybe TRBD1 (6 bases). CDR1 and CDR2 (germline): SGHDT, YYEEEE. This CDR3 comprises 16 residues. V shed 3 bases and J shed 7 bases, with 19 bases lying between them. DNA of the CDR3: TGTGCCAGCAGCTCCGCTCGTACCCCGACAGGTGAAAAACTGTTTTTT. Its translation: CASSSARTPTGEKLFF.

The chain recombines TRBV5-6 with TRBJ2-7; 13 nucleotides align to TRBD2. CDR1 SGHDT and CDR2 YYEEEE come from the germline V gene. The CDR3 loop spans 16 amino acids. The V gene end was trimmed by 2 bases and the J gene end by 10 bases; junction bases not matched to a gene: 12. The CDR3 DNA sequence: TGTGCCAGCAGCTTTTCTTTGGGACTAGCGGGGTTAATACAGTACTTC. Residues: CASSFSLGLAGLIQYF.

The gene calls are TRBV7-9 and TRBJ2-5, with 10 positions matching TRBD2. Germline values: CDR1 SEHNR, CDR2 FQNEAQ (reference sequence). This CDR3 comprises 17 residues. With V trimmed by 5 bases and J by 4 bases, 13 bases remained unmatched. The CDR3 sequence: CASSQDGGQRGGETQYF. Written as DNA, the CDR3 is TGTGCCAGCAGCCAAGATGGGGGCCAGCGGGGGGGAGAGACCCAGTACTTC.

V gene TRBV10-2 combines with J gene TRBJ1-4; no clear D gene. The CDR3 covers 14 residues. Germline lookup yields CDR1 WSHSY and CDR2 SAAADI. The V gene lost 6 bases and the J gene lost 5 bases, with 13 bases spanning the gap. The CDR3 spells CASRSVQPNEKLFF. The CDR3 nucleotides read TGCGCCAGCAGATCTGTGCAGCCCAATGAAAAACTGTTTTTT.

The rearrangement links TRBV11-2 to TRBJ2-3, with 9 bases aligning to TRBD2. V dropped 0 bases and J dropped 7; count of bases not matched to a gene: 8. Germline V gene data show CDR1 as SGHAT and CDR2 as FQNNGV. This CDR3 is built from 16 residues. The CDR3 DNA reads TGTGCCAGCAGCTTAGAACTAGCGGGCGTACTCAATACGCAGTATTTT. It is translated as CASSLELAGVLNTQYF.

The rearrangement uses TRBV9 and TRBJ2-2; no reliable D call. Trimming removed 4 bases from V and 4 bases from J, with 8 bases in between. Germline CDR1 reads SGDLS; CDR2 reads YYNGEE. This CDR3 comprises 13 residues. This chain's CDR3 is CASSWTSTGELFF. In DNA, the CDR3 is TGTGCCAGCAGCTGGACGAGCACCGGGGAGCTGTTTTTT. Drawing the rest from reference TRBV9 and TRBJ2-2, the complete variable domain is DSGVTQTPKHLITATGQRVTLRCSPRSGDLSVYWYQQSLDQGLQFLIQYYNGEERAKGNILERFSAQQFPDLHSELNLSSLELGDSALYFCASSWTSTGELFFGEGSRLTVL.

The V and J genes are TRBV6-1 and TRBJ2-7, with unresolved D. Germline CDR1 and CDR2: MNHNS and SASEGT. The CDR3 extends over 14 amino acids. Between the trimmed V and J ends, which lost 5 bases and 2 bases, there was a span of 13 bases. CDR3 bases: TGTGCCAGCAGTTTTACATCGATTGCCTACGAGCAGTACTTC. Translating it yields CASSFTSIAYEQYF.

The V call is TRBV15, the J call TRBJ1-3; the D gene is possibly TRBD1 (5 bases). Germline values: CDR1 LNHNV, CDR2 YYDKDF (reference sequence). The ends were cut back, 5 bases at V and 2 bases at J, with 16 bases in the middle. The length of the CDR3 is 16 residues. The CDR3 DNA is TGTGCCACCAGCGTCCGAGTGGGGACTGCTGGAAACACCATATATTTT. It is translated as CATSVRVGTAGNTIYF.